The rows below give T cell receptor beta chains drawn from one sample of a study of T-cell memory formation after mild COVID-19. TCRdb passed the 5' RACE reads through MiXCR, listing each CDR3 protein once. This table holds hundreds of thousands of distinct CDR3 sequences, approximately 15% found once. Sequenced input: PBMCs or a T cell subset sorted from them (not recorded which). Receptors were obtained from an adult woman who had mild COVID-19 (a few samples of this study predate the infection). Cell type and time point are not known. The CDR3 runs from the conserved cysteine through the conserved F or W. A D gene is named only where the DNA matches it firmly. Size values are once, few and many counts, or a class for expanded clones, and some rows have none.

clone size | D gene | J gene | V gene | CDR3 DNA | CDR3 protein
few | TRBD2 | TRBJ2-2 | TRBV9 | TGTGCCAGCAGCGCAACCCGGGGGCTAGCGGGATCCGGGGAGCTGTTTTTT | CASSATRGLAGSGELFF
NA | NA | TRBJ1-2 | TRBV6-5 | TGTGCCAGCAGTGCCCAGGGGCATGCTAACTATGGCTACACCTTC | CASSAQGHANYGYTF
NA | NA | TRBJ2-7 | TRBV27 | TGTGCCAGCAGCCCGGACAGCTCTTTCCCTTCGAAGCAGTACTTC | CASSPDSSFPSKQYF
NA | NA | TRBJ2-5 | TRBV5-1 | TGCGCCAGCAGCGCGGAAAGGTTTAAGACCCAGTACTTC | CASSAERFKTQYF
many | NA | TRBJ1-1 | TRBV12-3/TRBV12-4 | TGTGCCAGCAGCCTTCAGAGGTCTGAAGCTTTCTTT | CASSLQRSEAFF
many | TRBD1 | TRBJ2-5 | TRBV6-5 | TGTGCCAGCAGTCCCGACAGGGGGCGGGAGACCCAGTACTTC | CASSPDRGRETQYF
NA | NA | TRBJ1-3 | TRBV19 | TGTGCCAGTAAAGAATTCTTCTCGGGGAACACCATATATTTT | CASKEFFSGNTIYF
NA | TRBD2 | TRBJ2-3 | TRBV9 | TGTGCCAGCAGCGAATCTAGCGGCAGCACAGATACGCAGTATTTT | CASSESSGSTDTQYF
few | NA | TRBJ2-1 | TRBV24-1 | TGTGCCACCAGTGGGTCGGAGGGCGTTAGCGATGAGCAGTTCTTC | CATSGSEGVSDEQFF
NA | NA | TRBJ1-1 | TRBV5-5 | TGTGCCAGCAACGTACAGGGTACTGAAGCTTTCTTT | CASNVQGTEAFF
NA | NA | TRBJ2-7 | TRBV12-3/TRBV12-4 | TGTGCCAGCAGTTATGCCCAGGGGTCCTACGAGCAGTACTTC | CASSYAQGSYEQYF
NA | NA | TRBJ1-2 | TRBV29-1 | TGCAGCGTTCTCGGCAGGGCTGAGGACTATGGTGGCTACACCTTC | CSVLGRAEDYGGYTF
few | NA | TRBJ2-7 | TRBV19 | TGTGCCAGTAGTTGGAATTACGAGCAGTACTTC | CASSWNYEQYF
few | NA | TRBJ1-6 | TRBV20-1 | TGCAGTGCTAGCGCTCGCAGGGTCATAACTTCACCCCTCCACTTT | CSASARRVITSPLHF
few | NA | TRBJ2-2 | TRBV7-3 | TGTGCCAGCAGCTTATCGAGGAACACCGGGGAGCTGTTTTTT | CASSLSRNTGELFF
few | NA | TRBJ1-5 | TRBV11-3 | TGTGCCAGCAGCTTAGGGGGAACGGCCCGGGCCAATCAGCCCCAGCATTTT | CASSLGGTARANQPQHF
many | NA | TRBJ2-1 | TRBV5-1 | TGCGCCAGCAGCTTGGAAGGGGGGCAGGGCAGTGGCTCCTACAATGAGCAGTTCTTC | CASSLEGGQGSGSYNEQFF
many | TRBD1 | TRBJ1-5 | TRBV6-1 | TGTGCCAGCAGTGGCAGAGACAGGGGCAACAATCAGCCCCAGCATTTT | CASSGRDRGNNQPQHF
few | NA | TRBJ2-5 | TRBV7-7 | TGTGCCAGCAGCCGCCGGTGGGGGGCGGAGGAGACCCAGTACTTC | CASSRRWGAEETQYF
few | TRBD1 | TRBJ2-2 | TRBV5-1 | TGCGCCAGCAGGTTCGACAGGGGGCGCGGGACCGGGGAGCTGTTTTTT | CASRFDRGRGTGELFF
NA | TRBD2 | TRBJ2-1 | TRBV4-1 | TGCGCCAGCAGCCAAGTTCGACTAGCGGGAGAGGATGAGCAGTTCTTC | CASSQVRLAGEDEQFF
few | NA | TRBJ2-7 | TRBV10-3 | TGTGCCATCACTAGCGACGGGACAGCCTACGAGCAGTACTTC | CAITSDGTAYEQYF
NA | NA | TRBJ2-1 | TRBV7-9 | TGTGCCAGCAGCCAGGGTGGGGGCTACAATGAGCAGTTCTTC | CASSQGGGYNEQFF
NA | NA | TRBJ2-7 | TRBV12-3/TRBV12-4 | TGTGCCAGCAGTCGGACAGTCGAGCAGTACTTC | CASSRTVEQYF
few | NA | TRBJ2-6 | TRBV5-1 | TGCGCCAGCAGCTTCGGGGGCGCGGCTGGGGCCAACGTCCTGACTTTC | CASSFGGAAGANVLTF
NA | NA | TRBJ2-1 | TRBV24-1 | TGTGCCACCAGTGAACGCAATACCGGGTGGTACAATGAGCAGTTCTTC | CATSERNTGWYNEQFF
few | TRBD2 | TRBJ2-7 | TRBV11-2 | TGTGCCAGCAGCCCCGTGACTAGCGGGGCCCTCTACGAGCAGTACTTC | CASSPVTSGALYEQYF
NA | TRBD1 | TRBJ2-5 | TRBV20-1 | TGCAGTGCTCGGGACAGGGGGCCTCAAGAGACCCAGTACTTC | CSARDRGPQETQYF
NA | TRBD2 | TRBJ2-5 | TRBV7-6 | TGTGCCAGCAGCTACGTTGGGGGGGTCCAAGAGACCCAGTACTTC | CASSYVGGVQETQYF
few | NA | TRBJ2-7 | TRBV7-2 | TGTGCCTCGGGGGAACTCTCCTACGAGCAGTACTTC | CASGELSYEQYF
few | TRBD1 | TRBJ1-1 | TRBV19 | TGTGCCAGCACCCGACAGGGGGGAACAACTGAAGCTTTCTTT | CASTRQGGTTEAFF
few | NA | TRBJ1-1 | TRBV5-1 | TGCGCCAGCCACGGAGGCGTTGGGGACACTGAAGCTTTCTTT | CASHGGVGDTEAFF
NA | TRBD2 | TRBJ2-1 | TRBV7-7 | TGTGCCAGCAGCTTCTCCCAAACCGGGACCCACCGGACTAGCTCCTACAATGAGCAGTTCTTC | CASSFSQTGTHRTSSYNEQFF
NA | TRBD1 | TRBJ2-1 | TRBV2 | TGTGCCAGCAGACCTGGGACAGGGGTACCCAATGAGCAGTTCTTC | CASRPGTGVPNEQFF
NA | NA | TRBJ2-1 | TRBV11-3 | TGTGCCAGCAGCTCCTGGGGGTCTAGAGGCTCCTACAATGAGCAGTTCTTC | CASSSWGSRGSYNEQFF
few | NA | TRBJ2-7 | TRBV5-1 | TGCGCCAGCAACCTTACAGGGAACCATTTCCGTCGGATCTCCTACGAGCAGTACTTC | CASNLTGNHFRRISYEQYF
NA | NA | TRBJ1-2 | TRBV6-5 | TGTGCCGTAACCGGGCAGGACTATGGCTACACCTTC | CAVTGQDYGYTF
NA | NA | TRBJ2-2 | TRBV6-5 | TGTGCCAGCAGTTACTCGAATACGAGTCCCGGGGAGCTGTTTTTT | CASSYSNTSPGELFF
NA | NA | TRBJ1-5 | TRBV5-1 | TGCGCCAGCAGCTTGGTACCCGATCAGCCCCAGCATTTT | CASSLVPDQPQHF
few | NA | TRBJ2-1 | TRBV7-9 | TGTGCCAGCAGCCCCTCTGTCTACAATGAGCAGTTCTTC | CASSPSVYNEQFF
NA | NA | TRBJ1-3 | TRBV6-5 | TGTGCCAGCAGTTACCGTTTGGTCACTGAGCGACTCTATGGAAACACCATATATTTT | CASSYRLVTERLYGNTIYF
NA | TRBD2 | TRBJ2-5 | TRBV15 | TGTGCCACCTCGCGGGGGGAACGGGAGACCCAGTACTTC | CATSRGERETQYF
few | NA | TRBJ2-7 | TRBV20-1 | TGCAGTGCAGGCGGCGGGCTTTCCTACGAGCAGTACTTC | CSAGGGLSYEQYF
NA | NA | TRBJ2-2 | TRBV20-1 | TGCAGTGCTAGAGATCTTGGGGGAACCGGGGAGCTGTTTTTT | CSARDLGGTGELFF